The sequence of this T cell receptor (beta chain) was determined in a study of blood T cell repertoires in COVID-19. Study context: Collection of acute and convalescent COVID-19 samples took place in the United States, Italy and Spain. In each case, the material was cDNA or gDNA derived from T cells, B-cell-depleted T cells, or PBMCs.

Germline CDR1 is MNHEY and CDR2 is SVGEGT. Trimming at V came to 5 bases and at J to 8 bases, leaving 12 bases not matched to a gene. This CDR3 has 15 residues. Original analysis: Nucleated cell number was recorded as an estimate derived from reference gene primer amplification. The method was immunoSEQ multiplex PCR; TCRdb's version includes in-frame clones alone and lacks a portion of them. V and J calls plus clone size are reproduced from that table; the DNA served to infer D and trimming. Of 40,000 or so clones detected, 88% appear once; the ten largest clones hold about 9.8%. The sequencing sample was made of peripheral blood. This clonotype was sampled from a human donor in a cohort sampled during active COVID-19. The J gene is TRBJ2-1, the V gene TRBV6-2 or TRBV6-3; 7 nucleotides match TRBD1. CDR3 DNA sequence: TGTGCCAGCAGTGATCGACAGGGCCTTGGGGATGAGCAGTTCTTC. Translation: CASSDRQGLGDEQFF.